Listed below are T cell receptor beta chains from one sample, sequenced in a study of radiotherapy plus CTLA-4 blockade in lung cancer. Produced via immunoSEQ multiplex PCR; TCRdb's table is partial and in-frame only. The sample lists 49,000 or so clones; roughly four fifths were seen once. The sample consisted of peripheral blood, taken from a patient treated with radiotherapy plus ipilimumab. These receptors originate from a human donor with non-small cell lung cancer who had stable disease on radiotherapy plus ipilimumab. Both conserved end residues are part of each CDR3. Fields, in order: J gene, D gene, clone size, V gene, CDR3 DNA, CDR3 protein. D genes are given only for firm matches. Size tells how often a clone was seen (once, few, many) or the class of an expanded clone, and some rows leave it out.

J gene: TRBJ1-3; D gene: NA; clone size: NA; V gene: TRBV28; CDR3 DNA: TGTGCCAGCAGTTTAATAGTCAGGGGAAACACCATATATTTT; CDR3 protein: CASSLIVRGNTIYF
J gene: TRBJ2-5; D gene: NA; clone size: NA; V gene: TRBV5-6; CDR3 DNA: TGTGCCAGCAGCTTGATCGGAGGACCCGACCAAGAGACCCAGTACTTC; CDR3 protein: CASSLIGGPDQETQYF
J gene: TRBJ1-4; D gene: NA; clone size: once; V gene: TRBV5-4; CDR3 DNA: TGTGCCAGCAGGTCTCAGGGGACTAATGAAAAACTGTTTTTT; CDR3 protein: CASRSQGTNEKLFF
J gene: TRBJ2-1; D gene: TRBD2; clone size: once; V gene: TRBV6-1; CDR3 DNA: TGTGCCAGCAGTCGACCCGGCGGGGGTCTTGAGCAGTTCTTC; CDR3 protein: CASSRPGGGLEQFF
J gene: TRBJ1-2; D gene: NA; clone size: NA; V gene: TRBV4-1; CDR3 DNA: TGCGCCAGCAGCCTCTCCCCGGGACAAACTAACTATGGCTACACCTTC; CDR3 protein: CASSLSPGQTNYGYTF
J gene: TRBJ1-1; D gene: TRBD1; clone size: NA; V gene: TRBV28; CDR3 DNA: TGTGCCAGCAGTCGGACAGGGACTGAAGCTTTCTTT; CDR3 protein: CASSRTGTEAFF
J gene: TRBJ1-1; D gene: TRBD1; clone size: NA; V gene: TRBV5-1; CDR3 DNA: TGCGCCAGCAGCTTGGGACAGGGCAGCAGAACGCAGAGTTTCTTT; CDR3 protein: CASSLGQGSRTQSFF
J gene: TRBJ2-5; D gene: NA; clone size: NA; V gene: TRBV18; CDR3 DNA: TGTGCCAGCTCGCAAGAGACCCAGTACTTC; CDR3 protein: CASSQETQYF
J gene: TRBJ1-1; D gene: NA; clone size: NA; V gene: TRBV2; CDR3 DNA: TGTGCCAGCAGTGAACTAGGGGGGAGCGCATCGAACACTGAAGCTTTCTTT; CDR3 protein: CASSELGGSASNTEAFF
J gene: TRBJ2-7; D gene: TRBD2; clone size: NA; V gene: TRBV19; CDR3 DNA: TGTGCCAGTAGTATTTTTGTACTAGCGGGGGCCTACGAGCAGTACTTC; CDR3 protein: CASSIFVLAGAYEQYF
J gene: TRBJ1-2; D gene: TRBD1; clone size: NA; V gene: TRBV5-1; CDR3 DNA: TGCGCCAGCAGTTACGGGACAGAAGGCTACACCTTC; CDR3 protein: CASSYGTEGYTF
J gene: TRBJ1-2; D gene: NA; clone size: NA; V gene: TRBV18; CDR3 DNA: TGTGCCAGCTCACCACCGGCGGACTATTATGGCTACACCTTC; CDR3 protein: CASSPPADYYGYTF
J gene: TRBJ1-3; D gene: NA; clone size: NA; V gene: TRBV11-3; CDR3 DNA: TGTGCCAGCAGCTTGGGCAGCTCTGGAAACACCATATATTTT; CDR3 protein: CASSLGSSGNTIYF
J gene: TRBJ2-7; D gene: TRBD2; clone size: few; V gene: TRBV19; CDR3 DNA: TGTGCCAGTAGCCGGGACTATGGGGCCTCCTACGAGCAGTACTTC; CDR3 protein: CASSRDYGASYEQYF
J gene: TRBJ1-2; D gene: NA; clone size: NA; V gene: TRBV11-1; CDR3 DNA: TGTGCCAGCAGCTTAAACATTAACTATGGCTACACCTTC; CDR3 protein: CASSLNINYGYTF
J gene: TRBJ1-1; D gene: NA; clone size: NA; V gene: TRBV7-9; CDR3 DNA: TGTGCCAGCAGCTTAGGAATGAACACTGAAGCTTTCTTT; CDR3 protein: CASSLGMNTEAFF
J gene: TRBJ2-2; D gene: NA; clone size: NA; V gene: TRBV5-1; CDR3 DNA: TGCGCCAGCAGCTTGGGTCCACAAAACACCGGGGAGCTGTTTTTT; CDR3 protein: CASSLGPQNTGELFF
J gene: TRBJ2-6; D gene: NA; clone size: NA; V gene: TRBV9; CDR3 DNA: TGTGCCAGCAGCGCCTCTGGGGCCAACGTCCTGACTTTC; CDR3 protein: CASSASGANVLTF
J gene: TRBJ2-3; D gene: TRBD2; clone size: NA; V gene: TRBV9; CDR3 DNA: TGTGCCAGCAGCGTAGGGGCTAGCGGAAGCACAGATACGCAGTATTTT; CDR3 protein: CASSVGASGSTDTQYF